These T cell receptor beta chains were read from a single sample in a study of blood T cell repertoires in COVID-19. The protocol was immunoSEQ multiplex PCR, while the TCRdb copy is restricted to in-frame clones and leaves out a portion. This sample has about 99,000 clones, with around four fifths found just once. Sample: peripheral blood. These receptors originate from a man aged 60-69 years with acute or convalescent COVID-19. The CDR3 runs from the conserved cysteine through the conserved F or W. Fields, in order: D gene, clone size, J gene, V gene, CDR3 DNA, CDR3 protein. A D gene is named only where the DNA matches it firmly. A clone size is listed for some rows: how often the clone was seen (once, few, many), or a class if it is expanded.

TRBD1	.	TRBJ1-1	TRBV2	TGTGCCAGCGGACAGGGACCTAACACTGAAGCTTTCTTT	CASGQGPNTEAFF
.	.	TRBJ1-3	TRBV27	TGTGCCAGCAGTTTACACCTTGCCGGGGATCATGGAAACACCATATATTTT	CASSLHLAGDHGNTIYF
.	.	TRBJ1-1	TRBV18	TGTGCCAGCTCACCTAGGGGGAACACTGAAGCTTTCTTT	CASSPRGNTEAFF
TRBD2	.	TRBJ2-1	TRBV11-2	TGTGCCAGCAGCTTCGTAGCGGGAGGGGATGAGCAGTTCTTC	CASSFVAGGDEQFF
.	.	TRBJ2-4	TRBV19	TGTGCCAGTAGTGCACAGGTCGTAGCCAAAAACATTCAGTACTTC	CASSAQVVAKNIQYF
.	.	TRBJ1-2	TRBV13	TGTGCCAGCACCAAAGACCGGCGAGGAAGCTATGGCTACACCTTC	CASTKDRRGSYGYTF
.	.	TRBJ1-3	TRBV20-1	TGCAGTGCTAGTCCCAACAGGTCTGGAAACACCATATATTTT	CSASPNRSGNTIYF
TRBD2	.	TRBJ2-3	TRBV4-3	TGCGCCAGCAGCCCCGCTAGCGGGAGAGGAGGAGATACGCAGTATTTT	CASSPASGRGGDTQYF
.	once	TRBJ1-2	TRBV11-3	TGTGCCAGCGGCCAAGGCCCGACGGGGAGCAACTATGGCTACACCTTC	CASGQGPTGSNYGYTF
TRBD1	once	TRBJ2-5	TRBV7-9	TGTGCCAGCAGCCTCCGGACAGGGGGCGCAGAGACCCAGTACTTC	CASSLRTGGAETQYF
TRBD2	.	TRBJ2-1	TRBV24-1	TGTGCCACCAGTGACCCCCGTGGGACTAGCCCGGGCAATGAGCAGTTCTTC	CATSDPRGTSPGNEQFF
TRBD1	.	TRBJ2-1	TRBV10-2	TGCGCCAGCAGTGAGTCGGAAAGGGGGCTAAGGGAGCAGTTCTTC	CASSESERGLREQFF
.	.	TRBJ1-1	TRBV9	TGTGCCAGCAGCGTAGCCCAGGGACTCTTCCCTGAAGCTTTCTTT	CASSVAQGLFPEAFF
.	.	TRBJ1-1	TRBV5-1	TGCGCCAGCAGCACAGGGAAGAACACTGAAGCTTTCTTT	CASSTGKNTEAFF
.	.	TRBJ2-1	TRBV9	TGTGCCAGCAGCGTTCTCGGCAGGGACAATGAGCAGTTCTTC	CASSVLGRDNEQFF
TRBD1	.	TRBJ2-1	TRBV19	TGTGCCAGTAGCAAACAGGGGTCGACCTACAATGAGCAGTTCTTC	CASSKQGSTYNEQFF
.	once	TRBJ1-5	TRBV10-2	TGCGCCAGCAGTGAGGTGGCAGCGGATCAGCCCCAGCATTTT	CASSEVAADQPQHF
TRBD1	.	TRBJ2-3	TRBV5-4	TGTGCCAGCAGCCCTCAGGGGGCAGATACGCAGTATTTT	CASSPQGADTQYF
TRBD2	.	TRBJ2-7	TRBV11-2	TGTGCCAGCAGCCCGACTAGCGGATACGAGCAGTACTTC	CASSPTSGYEQYF
.	.	TRBJ1-5	TRBV6-2/TRBV6-3	TGTGCCAGCAGCCTCCTTAGAGAGACACCGGGGTATTTT	CASSLLRETPGYF
.	few	TRBJ1-5	TRBV19	TGTGCCAGTAGTATGGCCACGGGTAGCAATCAGCCCCAGCATTTT	CASSMATGSNQPQHF
TRBD1	.	TRBJ2-7	TRBV5-1	TGCGCCAGCAGCCCGCTACAGGGGGCCTACGAGCAGTACTTC	CASSPLQGAYEQYF
.	.	TRBJ1-5	TRBV27	TGTGCCAGCAGTTTCAGGCTTGGCCCCCAGCATTTT	CASSFRLGPQHF
TRBD1	.	TRBJ1-6	TRBV19	TGTGCCAGTAGTATCAGGGGGCACAATTCACCCCTCCACTTT	CASSIRGHNSPLHF
.	.	TRBJ2-7	TRBV5-1	TGCGCCAGCAGCTCCGGACGCGGGGAGCAGTACTTC	CASSSGRGEQYF
TRBD1	.	TRBJ1-1	TRBV5-4	TGTGCCAGCACCGCACCGGGGACAGAGAACACTGAAGCTTTCTTT	CASTAPGTENTEAFF
TRBD1	once	TRBJ1-2	TRBV9	TGTGCCAGCAGCGCGGCCGGGACAGGGTTAGGCCACACCTTC	CASSAAGTGLGHTF
.	.	TRBJ2-5	TRBV21-1	TGTGCCAGCAGCAACGGACTAGCGGGCCAAGAGACCCAGTACTTC	CASSNGLAGQETQYF
TRBD1	once	TRBJ1-6	TRBV7-6	TGTGCCAGCAGCTTAGTTCAGGGGACAGGTTCACCCCTCCACTTT	CASSLVQGTGSPLHF
.	.	TRBJ1-6	TRBV7-8	TGTGCCAGCAGCCTCTTGGCAGGAGGCTCCTATAATTCACCCCTCCACTTT	CASSLLAGGSYNSPLHF
.	.	TRBJ2-5	TRBV7-2	TGTGCCAGCAGCTTAAGAGGGATCGAGACCCAGTACTTC	CASSLRGIETQYF
.	few	TRBJ1-1	TRBV28	TGTGCAGGGGGGAACACTGAAGCTTTCTTT	CAGGNTEAFF
.	once	TRBJ1-5	TRBV18	TGTGCCAGCTCACCCCCCGGGAGGAAGGGTCAGCCCCAGCATTTT	CASSPPGRKGQPQHF
TRBD1	.	TRBJ1-2	TRBV6-5	TGTGCCAGCAGCCGCGGGACAGTAGGCTACACCTTC	CASSRGTVGYTF
.	once	TRBJ2-7	TRBV6-6	TGTGCCAGCAGTTACTCGAGTGCGGTGAAATACGAGCAGTACTTC	CASSYSSAVKYEQYF
.	.	TRBJ1-5	TRBV27	TGTGCCAGCAGTCCCGCCCGGGGGGGGAATCAGCCCCAGCATTTT	CASSPARGGNQPQHF
.	.	TRBJ2-7	TRBV28	TGTGCCAGCAGTTTAAGCAGGGGCACCTACGAGCAGTACTTC	CASSLSRGTYEQYF
.	.	TRBJ1-5	TRBV10-2	TGCGCCAGCAGTGATTTTGGGGGGGGAGGCCAGCCCCAGCATTTT	CASSDFGGGGQPQHF
TRBD1	.	TRBJ2-4	TRBV10-1	TGCGCCAGCAGGGGGGGACAGGGCCTTTCCAAAAACATTCAGTACTTC	CASRGGQGLSKNIQYF
TRBD1	.	TRBJ2-2	TRBV5-1	TGCGCCAGCAGCGGGTGGACAGGCACCGGGGAGCTGTTTTTT	CASSGWTGTGELFF
.	.	TRBJ1-2	TRBV24-1	TGTGCCACCAGCAGAGGGCCAGGGGAACGGGGCTACACCTTC	CATSRGPGERGYTF
TRBD2	few	TRBJ2-3	TRBV7-7	TGTGCTAGCAGCCCCGGGACTAGCGGGAGCGCAGATACGCAGTATTTT	CASSPGTSGSADTQYF
.	.	TRBJ2-1	TRBV7-9	TGTGCCAGCTGGGGGGATGAGCAGTTCTTC	CASWGDEQFF
.	few	TRBJ2-7	TRBV2	TGTGCCAGCAACCCCCCAGGGGCCGGATTAAGCGAGCAGTACTTC	CASNPPGAGLSEQYF
TRBD2	.	TRBJ2-5	TRBV28	TGTGCCAGCAGCCGCGTCGGCGGGGGAGAGACCCAGTACTTC	CASSRVGGGETQYF
.	.	TRBJ2-1	TRBV7-6	TGTGCCAGCAGCTTAATGTCCTACCAGCGGTCCTACAATGAGCAGTTCTTC	CASSLMSYQRSYNEQFF
.	.	TRBJ1-2	TRBV5-6	TGTGCCAGCAGCTTGAATCTTGACTATGGCTACACCTTC	CASSLNLDYGYTF
.	.	TRBJ2-1	TRBV24-1	TGTGCCACCAGTGAACAACAGGATAAGCAGTTCTTC	CATSEQQDKQFF
.	.	TRBJ1-2	TRBV7-8	TGTGCCAGCAGCTTCCAAAGGGGTGGCTACACCTTC	CASSFQRGGYTF
.	.	TRBJ2-5	TRBV7-9	TGTGCCAGCAGCTTATACGGGAGTGAGACCCAGTACTTC	CASSLYGSETQYF
.	.	TRBJ1-2	TRBV25-1	TGTGCCAGCAGTCCTCCGGACCAGGGCTATGGCTACACCTTC	CASSPPDQGYGYTF
.	.	TRBJ1-1	TRBV18	TGTGCCAGCTCAGCCCGTGGGGCCAGCGCTGAAGCTTTCTTT	CASSARGASAEAFF
.	.	TRBJ1-1	TRBV4-3	TGCGCCAGCAGCCAAGTGGCTGCCAACACTGAAGCTTTCTTT	CASSQVAANTEAFF
.	few	TRBJ2-7	TRBV6-5	TGTGCCAGCAGTTACCGAACTAGGAGGTCCTACGAGCAGTACTTC	CASSYRTRRSYEQYF
TRBD2	few	TRBJ2-1	TRBV5-1	TGCGCCAGCAGCTCCCCGCATAGCGGGAGAAACGCCTACAATGAGCAGTTCTTC	CASSSPHSGRNAYNEQFF
.	.	TRBJ2-1	TRBV19	TGTGCCAGTAGCGGGGTACTATACAATGAGCAGTTCTTC	CASSGVLYNEQFF
.	.	TRBJ2-1	TRBV15	TGTGCCACCAGCTTTTCAGGGGATAAGCAGTTCTTC	CATSFSGDKQFF
.	.	TRBJ1-3	TRBV18	TGTGCCAGCTCACCTCAGGATTCTGGAAACACCATATATTTT	CASSPQDSGNTIYF
TRBD1	.	TRBJ1-2	TRBV30	TGTGCCTGGAGTTTCGCCCCCGGGACAGGGGAAGGCTACACCTTC	CAWSFAPGTGEGYTF
.	.	TRBJ2-3	TRBV27	TGTGCCAGCAGTCTCGGCGGGGCTCTGACAGATACGCAGTATTTT	CASSLGGALTDTQYF